Shown below are 19 T cell receptor beta chains from a single sample sequenced in a study of cytomegalovirus exposure and HLA in healthy donors. The PCR employed 60 Vbeta primers together with 13 Jbeta primers. TCRdb's table, derived via immunoSEQ multiplex PCR, lists solely in-frame clones and lacks some. The sample records approximately 110,000 clones, about 61% being singletons. The sequenced sample consisted of PBMCs. These receptor sequences come from a man aged 18 to 35 in good health and CMV-seropositive.

This clone came up a few times. The gene calls are TRBV19 and TRBJ2-2; the D gene is possibly TRBD1 (6 bases). The germline V gene encodes CDR1 LNHDA and CDR2 SQIVND (reference sequence). Deletions cut 1 base from V and 6 bases from J, with 6 bases between. The CDR3 contains 13 residues. The CDR3 sequence is CASSIGGPGELFF. CDR3 coding DNA: TGTGCCAGTAGTATAGGGGGGCCCGGGGAGCTGTTTTTT.

This clone turned up a few times. The V gene is TRBV5-1, the J gene TRBJ2-7, with TRBD2 as a possible D gene (7 bases). Germline CDR1 SGHRS, CDR2 YFSETQ. The CDR3 totals 14 residues. In nucleotides, the CDR3 is TGCGCCAGCAGTTTGGAGGGGGGGAACTACGAGCAGTACGTC. Protein: CASSLEGGNYEQYV.

The chain recombines TRBV2 with TRBJ2-7, with 7 bases that match TRBD1. CDR1 and CDR2 from the germline V gene are SNHLY and FYNNEI. The trim removed 7 bases at V and 2 bases at J, leaving 8 bases unmatched. The CDR3 is made up of 14 amino acids. This chain's CDR3 is CASTEGQLAYEQYF. In nucleotides, the CDR3 is TGTGCCAGCACCGAGGGACAGTTGGCCTACGAGCAGTACTTC.

V and J are TRBV5-4 and TRBJ1-2; D uncertain. CDR1 is SGHNT, CDR2 YYREEE, per germline (reference sequence). The CDR3 contains 14 residues. Trimming cost V 3 bases and J 2 bases, with 11 bases left between them. This CDR3 reads CASSSSTRNYGYTF. In DNA, the CDR3 is TGTGCCAGCAGCTCAAGTACACGAAACTATGGCTACACCTTC.

The chain has TRBV5-1 and TRBJ2-3; D is perhaps TRBD2 (7 bases). Germline V gene sequence: CDR1 SGHRS, CDR2 YFSETQ. The CDR3 has 14 amino acids. With 4 bases removed from V and 4 bases from J, the gap between germline ends came to 13 bases. The CDR3 region is CASSGRGGSDTQYF. The CDR3 DNA reads as TGCGCCAGCAGCGGGAGGGGGGGGTCAGATACGCAGTATTTT.

The V call is TRBV2, the J call TRBJ2-5; 13 nucleotides align to TRBD2. Losses at the gene ends were 5 bases for V and 4 bases for J; bases not matched to a gene: 7. The CDR3 totals 16 residues. The germline gives CDR1 SNHLY, CDR2 FYNNEI. DNA of the CDR3: TGTGCCAGCAGTTCCCCCCGGACTAGCGGGGGAGAGACCCAGTACTTC. Translation: CASSSPRTSGGETQYF. The variable domain in full, with the rest retrieved from reference TRBV2 and TRBJ2-5, is EPEVTQTPSHQVTQMGQEVILRCVPISNHLYFYWYRQILGQKVEFLVSFYNNEISEKSEIFDDQFSVERPDGSNFTLKIRSTKLEDSAMYFCASSSPRTSGGETQYFGPGTRLLVL.

The chain has TRBV7-9 and TRBJ1-5, with 10 positions matching TRBD1. The CDR3 loop spans 19 amino acids. CDR1 is SEHNR, CDR2 FQNEAQ, per germline (reference sequence). With 4 bases clipped from V and 0 bases from J, the junction kept 12 bases outside the gene matches. For the CDR3, the DNA is TGTGCCAGCAGCTCTACCGTGTCCCGGGACAGGGGTAGCAATCAGCCCCAGCATTTT. Its protein is CASSSTVSRDRGSNQPQHF.

This chain links TRBV28 with TRBJ2-7, with 9 bases that match TRBD2. Germline V gene data show CDR1 as MDHEN and CDR2 as SYDVKM. The CDR3 contains 17 residues. V shed 5 bases and J 3 bases; nucleotides not matched to a gene: 14. Here the CDR3 reads CASSPPEVAGGLYEQYV. CDR3 DNA sequence: TGTGCCAGCAGTCCACCAGAAGTGGCGGGGGGGCTCTACGAGCAGTACGTC.

The chain links TRBV4-1 to TRBJ2-3, with D tentatively TRBD2 (7 bases). Per germline, CDR1 MGHRA and CDR2 YSYEKL. V lost 4 bases and J lost 6, with 26 bases in between. CDR3 size: 18 residues. CDR3 loop: CASSPIVLAGARRDTQYF. CDR3 DNA: TGCGCCAGCAGCCCAATAGTCCTGGCGGGGGCCAGGCGGGATACGCAGTATTTT.

This rearrangement joins TRBV27 to TRBJ2-3; weak D call: TRBD1 (6 bases). CDR1 and CDR2 from the germline V gene are MNHEY and SMNVEV (reference sequence). This CDR3 has 16 amino acids. V lost 6 bases, J lost 3 bases, and 19 bases lay in between. CDR3 region: CASSPAGDFRTDTQYF. DNA for the CDR3: TGTGCCAGCAGCCCTGCAGGGGATTTTAGAACAGATACGCAGTATTTT.

The chain links TRBV7-9 to TRBJ2-7, with TRBD1 matching over 9 bases. CDR1 SEHNR and CDR2 FQNEAQ come from the germline V gene (reference sequence). Trimming at V came to 3 bases and at J to 6 bases, leaving 6 bases not matched to a gene. The CDR3 is made up of 14 amino acids. The CDR3: CASSFQQGAIEQYF. CDR3 sequence (DNA): TGTGCCAGCAGCTTCCAACAGGGGGCTATCGAGCAGTACTTC.

This clone has only a few counts. The chain employs TRBV2 and TRBJ1-1; 9 bases agree with TRBD1. Unmatched junction bases numbered 9, after V lost 6 bases and J lost 7 bases. The CDR3 is 14 amino acids. Germline CDR1 reads SNHLY; CDR2 reads FYNNEI. CDR3 DNA: TGTGCCAGCAGGCAACAGGGGGCCGTGGGTGAAGCTTTCTTT. It is translated as CASRQQGAVGEAFF. Looking up the rest from reference TRBV2 and TRBJ1-1 gives the full variable domain: EPEVTQTPSHQVTQMGQEVILRCVPISNHLYFYWYRQILGQKVEFLVSFYNNEISEKSEIFDDQFSVERPDGSNFTLKIRSTKLEDSAMYFCASRQQGAVGEAFFGQGTRLTVV.

Ten or more counts support this clone. J is TRBJ1-1 and V is TRBV6-1, with TRBD1 matching over 12 bases. The CDR3 extends over 16 amino acids. Germline assignment: CDR1 MNHNS and CDR2 SASEGT. The V segment lost 4 bases and the J segment 7 bases; nucleotides outside the gene matches: 10. The CDR3 here is CASSVGEGTGGGEAFF. In DNA, the CDR3 is TGTGCCAGCAGTGTTGGGGAGGGGACAGGGGGCGGTGAAGCTTTCTTT.

The chain recombines TRBV29-1 with TRBJ1-1; the D gene is possibly TRBD1 (5 bases). V shed 5 bases and J shed 5 bases, with 18 bases lying between them. CDR1 is SQVTM and CDR2 is ANQGSEA in the germline V gene. This CDR3 has 14 residues. Here the CDR3 reads CSVSNQAGGTEAFF. CDR3 DNA: TGCAGCGTTTCAAACCAAGCCGGGGGGACTGAAGCTTTCTTT.

The chain couples TRBV5-1 to TRBJ2-5; 11 nucleotides match TRBD2. There are 16 residues in the CDR3. With V trimmed by 4 bases and J by 4 bases, 9 bases remained unmatched. CDR1 is SGHRS, CDR2 YFSETQ, per germline. The CDR3 spells CASSTGLAGVVETQYF. As DNA, the CDR3 is TGCGCCAGCAGCACCGGACTAGCGGGCGTGGTAGAGACCCAGTACTTC.

This clone was recorded a few times. This rearrangement joins TRBV6-1 to TRBJ1-5, with TRBD1 as a possible D gene (5 bases). The germline V and J ends were trimmed by 3 bases and 6 bases, with 9 bases remaining between them. In germline, CDR1 is MNHNS, CDR2 SASEGT. The length of the CDR3 is 13 residues. CDR3 coding DNA: TGTGCCAGCAGTGAGCAGGGTGGTCAGCCCCAGCATTTT. Its protein product is CASSEQGGQPQHF.

V and J are TRBV7-9 and TRBJ1-2; the D is unclear. Trimming stripped 1 base from V and 6 bases from J, with 6 bases between. The germline V gene encodes CDR1 SEHNR and CDR2 FQNEAQ (reference sequence). CDR3 length: 12 residues. The CDR3 region is CASSLGGHGYTF. In nucleotides, the CDR3 is TGTGCCAGCAGCTTAGGCGGCCATGGCTACACCTTC.

Comment on this clone: A junction boundary mismatches the germline segment, possibly from a read error. This sequence joins TRBV6-5 and TRBJ1-2; D remains unclear. The CDR3 runs to 13 residues. The V gene's germline CDR1 is MNHEY and CDR2 SVGAGI. The CDR3: CASSYATNCGYTF. CDR3 bases: TGTGCCAGCAGTTACGCAACTAACTGTGGCTACACCTTC.

The rearrangement uses TRBV10-3 and TRBJ2-7; 8 bases agree with TRBD2. The CDR3 runs 13 residues. The J segment lost 3 bases and the V segment lost 3 bases, leaving 1 base of the junction unmatched. Germline V gene data show CDR1 as ENHRY and CDR2 as SYGVKD. The CDR3 sequence is CAISDGGDYEQYF. Here the CDR3 DNA reads TGTGCCATCAGTGACGGGGGGGACTACGAGCAGTACTTC.